This entry features one T cell receptor beta chain sequence. This sample was included in a study of blood T cell repertoires in COVID-19. V lost 1 base, J lost 1 base, and 7 bases lay in between. The CDR3 consists of 14 residues. Germline-derived CDR1 and CDR2 are SGHNT and YENEEA. Original handling: The authors estimated nucleated cell counts from reference gene primer amplification. The repertoire was sequenced with immunoSEQ multiplex PCR; TCRdb's copy has only in-frame clones and lacks some. D and trimming come from the DNA, and the V and J calls and clone size come from that table. The sample holds 56,000 or so clones, 80% to 95% seen once.

The sequence was obtained from a man in his fifties or sixties with active COVID-19. Material: peripheral blood. The chain joins TRBV11-3 to TRBJ1-1; no definite D call. CDR3 sequence reads: CASSLGRGNTEAFF. The CDR3, as DNA: TGTGCCAGCAGCTTAGGCCGGGGGAACACTGAAGCTTTCTTT.